This TCR beta chain appears in the sequencing data of a study of T-cell reconstitution after alpha-beta-depleted transplantation in children. General study findings and limits: Fresh T-cell production supplied most of the T-cell counts and diversity seen one year after transplant. About two months after transplant, alpha-beta T cells reportedly came from several hundred expanded graft clones. Surviving recipient T cells and thymic progenitors accounted for the high day-60 TCRbeta diversity observed in some patients.

The TCRbeta library was prepared with unique molecular identifiers. TCRdb analysed the PCR reads with MiXCR anew, one entry per CDR3 protein. The table shows approximately 85,000 distinct CDR3 sequences, with approximately 14% occurring only once. In the case of this clonotype: Its cognate antigen is unknown.

In germline, CDR1 is DFQATT, CDR2 SNEGSKA (reference sequence). The CDR3 spans 15 residues. Trimming at V came to 7 bases and at J to 0 bases, leaving 6 bases not matched to a gene. Specimen: PBMCs, mostly from graft donor cells, collected 180 days after TCRalphabeta/CD19-depleted stem cell transplant. The origin of this receptor is a male patient aged 2-15 years who had a stem cell transplant for acute lymphoblastic leukemia, so the T cells may come from the graft donor. The chain is built from TRBV20-1 and TRBJ1-5, with 10 bases aligning to TRBD1. The CDR3 nucleotides read TGCAGTGTACCGGGACAGGGGCTTAGCAATCAGCCCCAGCATTTT. Its translation: CSVPGQGLSNQPQHF.